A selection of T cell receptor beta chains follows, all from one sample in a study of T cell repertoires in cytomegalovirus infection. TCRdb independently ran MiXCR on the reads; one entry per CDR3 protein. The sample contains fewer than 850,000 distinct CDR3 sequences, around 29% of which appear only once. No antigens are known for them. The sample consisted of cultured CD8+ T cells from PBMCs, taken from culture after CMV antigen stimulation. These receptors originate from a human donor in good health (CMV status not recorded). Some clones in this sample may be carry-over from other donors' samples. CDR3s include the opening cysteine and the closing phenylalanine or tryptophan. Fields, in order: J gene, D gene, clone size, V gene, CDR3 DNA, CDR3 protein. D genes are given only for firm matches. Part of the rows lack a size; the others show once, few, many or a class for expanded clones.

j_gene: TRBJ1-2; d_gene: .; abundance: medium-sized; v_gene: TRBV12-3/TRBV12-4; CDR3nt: TGTGCCAGCAGACTGGACACTAACTATGGCTACACCTTC; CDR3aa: CASRLDTNYGYTF
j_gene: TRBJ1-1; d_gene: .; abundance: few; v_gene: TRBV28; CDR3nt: TGTGCCAGCAGTTCTTTTCGCACTGAAGCTTTCTTT; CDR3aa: CASSSFRTEAFF
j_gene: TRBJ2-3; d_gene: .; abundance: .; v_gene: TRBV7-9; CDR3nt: TGTGCCAGCAGCTTAACAGGGTGGATAGACACAGATACGCAGTATTTT; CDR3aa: CASSLTGWIDTDTQYF
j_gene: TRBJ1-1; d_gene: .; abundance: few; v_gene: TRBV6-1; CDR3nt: TGTGCCAGCAGTTCCGGATTTAGGGTAGACACTGAAGCTTTCTTT; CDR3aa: CASSSGFRVDTEAFF
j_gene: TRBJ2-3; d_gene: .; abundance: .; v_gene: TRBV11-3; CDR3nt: TGTGCCAGCAGCTTAGGGGCCTTACAGGGATCAGATACGCAGTATTTT; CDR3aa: CASSLGALQGSDTQYF
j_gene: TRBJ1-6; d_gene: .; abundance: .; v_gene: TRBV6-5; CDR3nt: TGTGCCAGCAGTTACTTGGGCGAATATTCACCCCTCCACTTT; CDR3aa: CASSYLGEYSPLHF
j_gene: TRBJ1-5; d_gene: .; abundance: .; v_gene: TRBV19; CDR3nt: TGTGCCAGTACCCCAGGGCCCGGGGGCAATCAGCCCCAGCATTTT; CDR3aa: CASTPGPGGNQPQHF
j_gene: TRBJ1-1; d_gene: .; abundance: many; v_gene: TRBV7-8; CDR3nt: TGTGCCAGCAGCTTACCCAGCCAGGAAACTGAAGCTTTCTTT; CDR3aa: CASSLPSQETEAFF
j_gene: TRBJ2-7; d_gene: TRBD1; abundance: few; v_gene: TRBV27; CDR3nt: TGTGCCAGCAGAGAGCTACCCGGGACAGCCTACGAGCAGTACTTC; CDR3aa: CASRELPGTAYEQYF
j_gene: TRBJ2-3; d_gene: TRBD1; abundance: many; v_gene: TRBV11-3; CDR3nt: TGTGCCAGCAGCCCTAGGACAGGGGCCAACCCCGCAGATACGCAGTATTTT; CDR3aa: CASSPRTGANPADTQYF
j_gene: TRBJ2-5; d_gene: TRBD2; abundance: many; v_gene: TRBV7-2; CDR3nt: TGTGCCAGCAGCTTAGCGACTAGCGGCCTTGGGGGGGAGACCCAGTACTTC; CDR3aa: CASSLATSGLGGETQYF
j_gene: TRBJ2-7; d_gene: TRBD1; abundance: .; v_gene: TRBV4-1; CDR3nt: TGCGCCAGCAGCCGGACAGGGGGGGGGATCTACGAGCAGTACTTC; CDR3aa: CASSRTGGGIYEQYF
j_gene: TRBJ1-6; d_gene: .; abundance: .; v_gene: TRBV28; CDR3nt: TGTGCCAGCAGTTTGAATCCCAGCTCCTATAATTCACCCCTCCACTTT; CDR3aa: CASSLNPSSYNSPLHF
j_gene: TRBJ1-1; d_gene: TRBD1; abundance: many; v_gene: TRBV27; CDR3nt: TGTGCCAGCAGCGGACAGGACAGGCGGAATAGTGAAGCTTTCTTT; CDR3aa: CASSGQDRRNSEAFF
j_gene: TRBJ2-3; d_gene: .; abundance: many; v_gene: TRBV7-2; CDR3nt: TGTGCCAGCAGCTCGTCGGACAGCGGGGTCACAGATACGCAGTATTTT; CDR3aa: CASSSSDSGVTDTQYF
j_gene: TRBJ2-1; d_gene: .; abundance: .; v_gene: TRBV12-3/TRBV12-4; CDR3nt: TGTGCCAGCACCGCCTTCTCCTACAATGAGCAGTTCTTC; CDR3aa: CASTAFSYNEQFF
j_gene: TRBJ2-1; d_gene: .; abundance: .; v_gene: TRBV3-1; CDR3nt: TGTGCCAGCAGCCAAGATCATTCACAGCCTAGCTCCTACAATGAGCAGTTCTTC; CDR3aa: CASSQDHSQPSSYNEQFF
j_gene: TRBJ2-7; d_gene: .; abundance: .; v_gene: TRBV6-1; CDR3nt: TGTGCCAGCAGTGCTTGGGACTCCTACGAGCAGTACTTC; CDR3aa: CASSAWDSYEQYF
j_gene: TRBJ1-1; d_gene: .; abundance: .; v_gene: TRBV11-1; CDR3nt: TGTGCCAGCAGCTTTCATGTCGCCACTGATGCTTTCTTT; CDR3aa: CASSFHVATDAFF
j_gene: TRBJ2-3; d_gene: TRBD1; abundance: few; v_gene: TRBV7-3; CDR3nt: TGTGCCAGCAGCTCCCCAACGGCCAGGGGGCCTGATACGCAGTATTTT; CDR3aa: CASSSPTARGPDTQYF
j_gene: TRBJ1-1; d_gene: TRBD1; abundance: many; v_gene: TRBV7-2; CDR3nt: TGTGCCAGCAGCCAAGACAGGGGGCGGGACACTGAAGCTTTCTTT; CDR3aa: CASSQDRGRDTEAFF
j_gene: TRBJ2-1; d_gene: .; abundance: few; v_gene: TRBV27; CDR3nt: TGTGCCAGCAGCCAGGGCCCCGGGGCCTACAATGAGCAGTTCTTC; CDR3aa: CASSQGPGAYNEQFF
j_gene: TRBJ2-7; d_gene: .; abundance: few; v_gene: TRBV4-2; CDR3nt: TGTGCCAGCAGCCAGGTTGCCCCCCACGAGCAGTACTTC; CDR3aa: CASSQVAPHEQYF
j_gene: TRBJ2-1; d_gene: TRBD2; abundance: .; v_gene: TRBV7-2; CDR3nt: TGTGCCACCAGGGACTACTCGCGCTCCTACAATGAGCAGTTCTTC; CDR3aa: CATRDYSRSYNEQFF
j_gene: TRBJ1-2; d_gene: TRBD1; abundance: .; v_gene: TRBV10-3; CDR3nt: TGTGCCACCCCAGGGGGGGCCGGTTTTGGCTACACCTTC; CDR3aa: CATPGGAGFGYTF
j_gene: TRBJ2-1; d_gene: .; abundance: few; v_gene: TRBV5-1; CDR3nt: TGCGCCAGCAGCTTGGAGGGCCTTTCCTACAATGAGCAGTTCTTC; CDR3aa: CASSLEGLSYNEQFF
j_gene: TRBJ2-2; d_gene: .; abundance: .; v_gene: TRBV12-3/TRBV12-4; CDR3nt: TGTGCCAGCAGTTCCCCCTGGACAGAAAACACCGGGGAGCTGTTTTTT; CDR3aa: CASSSPWTENTGELFF
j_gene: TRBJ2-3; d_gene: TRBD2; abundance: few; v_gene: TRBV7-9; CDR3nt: TGTGCCAGCAGCACAGACACTAGCGGGGGGGATACGCAGTATTTT; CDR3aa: CASSTDTSGGDTQYF
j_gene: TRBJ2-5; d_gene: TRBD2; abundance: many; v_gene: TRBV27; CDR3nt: TGTGCCAGCAGTCCTTGGACTAGCGGGGCACTACAAGAGACCCAGTACTTC; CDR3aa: CASSPWTSGALQETQYF
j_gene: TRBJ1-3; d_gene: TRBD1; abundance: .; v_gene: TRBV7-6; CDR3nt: TGTGCCAGCAGTGGACAGGGAACGGATGGAAACACCATATATTTT; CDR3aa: CASSGQGTDGNTIYF
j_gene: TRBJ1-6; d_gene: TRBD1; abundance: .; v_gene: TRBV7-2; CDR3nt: TGTGCCAGCAGCCAGGGGGAAGGGTGGGATTCACCCCTCCACTTT; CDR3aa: CASSQGEGWDSPLHF
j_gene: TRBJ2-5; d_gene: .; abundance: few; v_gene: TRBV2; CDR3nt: TGTGCCAGCAGTCCCGGACTGACCTTAGAGACCCAGTACTTC; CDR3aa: CASSPGLTLETQYF
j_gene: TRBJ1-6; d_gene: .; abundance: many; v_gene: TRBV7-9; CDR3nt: TGTGCCAGCAGCACGGTGGCGTGGATCTCCTATAATTCACCCCTCCACTTT; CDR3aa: CASSTVAWISYNSPLHF
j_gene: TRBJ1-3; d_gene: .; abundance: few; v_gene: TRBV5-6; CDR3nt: TGTGCCAGCACTTTAGATGGAAACACCATATATTTT; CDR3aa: CASTLDGNTIYF
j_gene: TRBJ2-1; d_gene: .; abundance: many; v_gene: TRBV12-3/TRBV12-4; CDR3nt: TGTGCCAGCAGCTCCGGCCCCAATGAGCAGTTCTTC; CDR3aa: CASSSGPNEQFF
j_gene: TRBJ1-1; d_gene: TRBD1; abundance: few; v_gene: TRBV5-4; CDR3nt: TGTGCCAGCAGCGGCGGACAGGGAGGTACTGAAGCTTTCTTT; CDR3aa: CASSGGQGGTEAFF
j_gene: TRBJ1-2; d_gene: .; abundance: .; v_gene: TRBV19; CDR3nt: TGTGCCAGTACCCCCTTAAGGCCGGGCTATGGCTACACCTTC; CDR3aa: CASTPLRPGYGYTF
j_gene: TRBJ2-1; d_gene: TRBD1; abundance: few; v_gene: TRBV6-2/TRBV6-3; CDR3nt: TGTGCCAGCAGTTACCCGACAGGGGCCTACAATGAGCAGTTCTTC; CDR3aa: CASSYPTGAYNEQFF
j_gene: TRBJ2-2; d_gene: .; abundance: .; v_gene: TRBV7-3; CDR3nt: TGTGCCAGCAGCTTAGCGGAGCGGGTAAAGAACACCGGGGAGCTGTTTTTT; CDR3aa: CASSLAERVKNTGELFF